Below are 7 T cell receptor beta chains sequenced from a single sample in a study of cytomegalovirus exposure and HLA in healthy donors. Produced via immunoSEQ multiplex PCR; TCRdb's table is partial and in-frame only. The sample holds some 130,000 clones, approximately 90% seen once. Sequencing was performed on PBMCs. Receptors were obtained from a woman younger than 35 in good health and CMV-seropositive.

Remarks on this clone: This CDR3 is also generated by other DNA sequences in the sample. This sequence joins TRBV7-8 and TRBJ1-5; maybe TRBD1 (5 bases). V gave up 0 bases and J gave up 2 bases, with 11 bases separating them. The CDR3 totals 16 residues. Per germline, CDR1 SGHVS and CDR2 FQNEAQ. CDR3 region: CASSLAGGAGNQPQHF. The CDR3 DNA follows: TGTGCCAGCAGCTTAGCGGGAGGGGCGGGCAATCAGCCCCAGCATTTT.

The chain has TRBV6-5 and TRBJ1-5; TRBD1 agrees at 9 bases. J was trimmed by 5 bases and V by 2 bases; bases with no gene match: 7. This CDR3 has 16 amino acids. CDR1 is MNHEY, CDR2 SVGAGI, per germline. CDR3 DNA sequence: TGTGCCAGCAGTTACCCGGGACAGGGAGTTTATCAGCCCCAGCATTTT. As protein: CASSYPGQGVYQPQHF.

This clone was found once. The V call is TRBV4-1, the J call TRBJ2-7, with TRBD1 as a possible D gene (5 bases). V was trimmed by 3 bases and J by 2 bases, leaving 14 bases between them. This CDR3 region has 15 residues. CDR1 and CDR2 (germline): MGHRA, YSYEKL. CDR3 amino acids: CASSHAGADTYEQYF. CDR3 bases: TGCGCCAGCAGCCATGCTGGGGCAGATACCTACGAGCAGTACTTC.

Notes on this clone: This CDR3 is missing its conserved last phenylalanine or tryptophan, likely due to a read error. The V and J genes are TRBV4-3 and TRBJ1-2, with D unresolved. Germline CDR1 LGHNA, CDR2 YSLEER. The CDR3 is 13 residues long. Trimming stripped 1 base from V and 0 bases from J, with 3 bases between. CDR3 DNA: TGCGCCAGCAGCCAAGCCACTAACTATGGCTACACCCTC. It translates to CASSQATNYGYTL.

V is TRBV30 and J is TRBJ2-7, with a tentative D call TRBD1 (6 bases). The germline V gene encodes CDR1 GTSNPN and CDR2 SVGIG (reference sequence). This CDR3 has 12 amino acids. Trimming took off 5 bases at V and 4 bases at J, with 12 bases between the two ends. CDR3 residues: CAWGTIGYEQYF. The CDR3 DNA reads as TGTGCCTGGGGGACAATAGGGTACGAGCAGTACTTC.

The chain recombines TRBV9 with TRBJ2-1; 11 positions match TRBD2. Unmatched junction bases numbered 11, after V lost 10 bases and J lost 8 bases. This CDR3 is 14 amino acids long. Germline lookup yields CDR1 SGDLS and CDR2 YYNGEE. Here the CDR3 reads CAFPGLAADDEQFF. Here the CDR3 DNA reads TGTGCCTTCCCGGGACTAGCGGCAGACGATGAGCAGTTCTTC.

V is TRBV11-2 and J is TRBJ1-1; no definite D call. The germline V gene has CDR1 SGHAT and CDR2 FQNNGV. CDR3 length equals 13 residues. Trimming left V 4 bases short and J 6 bases short, with 12 bases between. The CDR3: CASSYPPGAEAFF. The CDR3 bases are TGTGCCAGCAGCTACCCCCCGGGTGCTGAAGCTTTCTTT.